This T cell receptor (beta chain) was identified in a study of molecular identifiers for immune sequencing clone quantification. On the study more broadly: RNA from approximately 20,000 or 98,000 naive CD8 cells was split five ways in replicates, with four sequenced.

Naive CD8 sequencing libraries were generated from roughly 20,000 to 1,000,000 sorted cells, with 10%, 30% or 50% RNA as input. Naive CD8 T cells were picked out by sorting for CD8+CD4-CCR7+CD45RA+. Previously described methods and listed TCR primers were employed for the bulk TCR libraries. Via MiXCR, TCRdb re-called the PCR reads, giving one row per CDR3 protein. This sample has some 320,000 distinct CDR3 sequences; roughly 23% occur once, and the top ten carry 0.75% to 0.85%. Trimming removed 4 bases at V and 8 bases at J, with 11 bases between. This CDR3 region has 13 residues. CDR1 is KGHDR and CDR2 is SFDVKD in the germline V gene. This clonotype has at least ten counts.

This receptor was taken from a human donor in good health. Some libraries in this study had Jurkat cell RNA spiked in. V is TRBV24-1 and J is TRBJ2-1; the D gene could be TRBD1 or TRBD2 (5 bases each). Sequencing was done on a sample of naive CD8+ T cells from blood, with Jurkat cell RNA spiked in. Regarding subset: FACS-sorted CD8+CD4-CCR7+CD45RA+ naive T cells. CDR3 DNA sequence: TGTGCCACCAGTGAGGCGTTGGGGGATGAGCAGTTCTTC. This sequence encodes CATSEALGDEQFF.